This TCR beta chain emerged from a study of cytomegalovirus exposure and HLA in healthy donors. Across the whole study: Of all 400 or so donors who were genotyped, roughly 83% belonged to the Caucasian-associated ancestry cluster.

Germline CDR1 reads SNHLY; CDR2 reads FYNNEI. The J segment lost 3 bases and the V segment lost 7 bases, leaving 3 bases of the junction unmatched. CDR3 size: 14 residues. Concerning this clone: Its antigen is unknown.

Study results and limitations: Roughly uniform sequencing depth across donors was assumed, possibly incorrectly. TCR beta sequences numbering under 20,000 were associated with HLA alleles at 0.05 false discovery rate in a later analysis.

Vbeta (60) and Jbeta (13) primers were used in the PCR. Data came from immunoSEQ multiplex PCR; TCRdb stores just in-frame clones and leaves some out. The sample gives fewer than 200,000 clones, 80% to 90% of which show up once; approximately 0.8% is in the top ten. Though nominally healthy at sampling, donors likely had unrecorded immune exposures. The genes are TRBV2 and TRBJ2-5; 12 nucleotides line up with TRBD2. The material sequenced was PBMCs. The sequence was collected from a woman in her late teens or twenties in good health and CMV-seronegative. In DNA form, the CDR3 reads TGTGCCAGCAACCGACTAGCGGGAGAAGAGACCCAGTACTTC. Protein: CASNRLAGEETQYF.